This T cell receptor beta chain was obtained from a study of CD8 T cells in Susac syndrome. Notes on the study in general: TCR sequencing and HLA analysis covered a relatively small number of individuals.

Deletions cut 4 bases from V and 5 bases from J, with 8 bases between. CDR3 length: 13 amino acids. Per germline, CDR1 KGHSH and CDR2 LQKENI. Sequencing of TCR beta covered CD8+ and CD4+ T cells obtained from blood. An input of about 0.5 to 1 ug of RNA was subjected to reverse transcription using random hexamers. TCRdb reprocessed the immunoSEQ multiplex PCR reads with MiXCR, giving one entry per CDR3 protein. The sample carries 100,000 to 150,000 distinct CDR3 sequences, over 90% recorded once. This clonotype was picked up a small number of times. Its antigen is undetermined. The origin of this receptor is a human donor in good health. Sequencing was carried out using CD4+ T cells from PBMCs. This chain connects TRBV18 to TRBJ1-4, with D unresolved. The CDR3 region is CASSRGLNEKLFF. The CDR3 DNA reads as TGTGCCAGCTCACGTGGACTGAATGAAAAACTGTTTTTT.